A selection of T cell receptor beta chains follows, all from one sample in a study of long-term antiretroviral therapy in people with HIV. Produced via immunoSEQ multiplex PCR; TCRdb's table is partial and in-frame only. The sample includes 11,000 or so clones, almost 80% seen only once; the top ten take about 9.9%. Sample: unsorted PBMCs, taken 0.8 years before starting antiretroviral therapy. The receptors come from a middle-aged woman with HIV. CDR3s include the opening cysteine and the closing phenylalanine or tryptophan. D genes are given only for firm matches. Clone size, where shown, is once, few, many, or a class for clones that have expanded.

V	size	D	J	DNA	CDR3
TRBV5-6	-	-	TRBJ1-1	TGTGCCAGCAGCTTGGGGGATTGGGCTTTCTTT	CASSLGDWAFF
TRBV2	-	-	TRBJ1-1	TGTGCCAGCAGTGATCAACAGAACACTGAAGCTTTCTTT	CASSDQQNTEAFF
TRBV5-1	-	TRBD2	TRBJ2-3	TGCGCCAGCAGCTTACTTAGCGGGATGGGCACAGATACGCAGTATTTT	CASSLLSGMGTDTQYF
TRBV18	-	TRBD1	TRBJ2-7	TGTGCCAGCTCACCACGGGACAGGGGGTCCCGCGTAACCTACGAGCAGTACTTC	CASSPRDRGSRVTYEQYF
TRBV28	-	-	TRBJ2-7	TGTGCCACCGAGGGACATTCTAAGGGCTACGAGCAGTACTTC	CATEGHSKGYEQYF
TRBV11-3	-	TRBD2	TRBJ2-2	TGTGCCAGCAGCTTAGGGCTAGCGGGAGCCGGGGAGCTGTTTTTT	CASSLGLAGAGELFF
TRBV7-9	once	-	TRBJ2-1	TGTGCCAGCAAGTACTCTAGCAATGAGCAGTTCTTC	CASKYSSNEQFF
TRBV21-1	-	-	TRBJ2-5	TGTGCCAGCAGCAAAAGAGAGGGGACCCAGTACTTC	CASSKREGTQYF
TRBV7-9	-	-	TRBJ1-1	TGTGCCAGCAGCTTCAGGGACGGGGAAGGGGACACTGAAGCTTTCTTT	CASSFRDGEGDTEAFF
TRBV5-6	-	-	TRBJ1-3	TGTGCCAGCAGCTCGCAATGGTCTGGAAACACCATATATTTT	CASSSQWSGNTIYF
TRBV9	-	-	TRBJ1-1	TGTGCCAGCAGCCCTAGTGCCTCGGGCACTGAAGCTTTCTTT	CASSPSASGTEAFF
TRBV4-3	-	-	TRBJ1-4	TGCGCCAGCAGCCAAGATTCCGATTCTAATGAAAAACTGTTTTTT	CASSQDSDSNEKLFF
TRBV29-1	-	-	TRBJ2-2	TGCAGCGCCCTCCCGGGGGCGTTGAACACCGGGGAGCTGTTTTTT	CSALPGALNTGELFF
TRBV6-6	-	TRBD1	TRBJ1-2	TGTGCCAGCAGAGCGGGACAGCCGTTGAACTATGGCTACACCTTC	CASRAGQPLNYGYTF
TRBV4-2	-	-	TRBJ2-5	TGTGCCAGCAGCCAAGATTCGGGAGACGGGGAGACCCAGTACTTC	CASSQDSGDGETQYF
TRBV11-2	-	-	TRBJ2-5	TGTGCCAGCAGCTTAGAGGGAGAGACCCAGTACTTC	CASSLEGETQYF
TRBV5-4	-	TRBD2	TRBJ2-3	TGTGCCAGCAGCTTGGCTGGTAGCGGGAGGGGAGATACGCAGTATTTT	CASSLAGSGRGDTQYF
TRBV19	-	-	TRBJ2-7	TGTGCCAGTAGTGCACAGGGTAGCTCCTACGAGCAGTACTTC	CASSAQGSSYEQYF
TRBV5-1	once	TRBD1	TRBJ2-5	TGCGCCTGCTCCGGGACAGGGGTAGTAACAGAGACCCAGTACTTC	CACSGTGVVTETQYF
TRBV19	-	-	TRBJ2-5	TGTGCCAGTAGTATAGGTCTAGGACAGCGGGAGACCCAGTACTTC	CASSIGLGQRETQYF
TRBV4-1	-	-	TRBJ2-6	TGCGCCAGCAGCCACGGCAGCCCTGGGGCCAACGTCCTGACTTTC	CASSHGSPGANVLTF
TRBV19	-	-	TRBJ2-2	TGTGCCAGTACCAGGATCACCGGGGAGCTGTTTTTT	CASTRITGELFF
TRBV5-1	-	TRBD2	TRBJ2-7	TGCGCCAGCAGCTGGGGGACTAGCGGGAGGATCGGCTCCTACGAGCAGTACTTC	CASSWGTSGRIGSYEQYF
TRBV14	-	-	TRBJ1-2	TGTGCCAGCAGCCAAGAAGGACTTGTTGGCTACACCTTC	CASSQEGLVGYTF
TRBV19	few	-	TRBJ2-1	TGTGCCAGTAGGCCCCCTAGTAGCTCCTACAATGAGCAGTTCTTC	CASRPPSSSYNEQFF
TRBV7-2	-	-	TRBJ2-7	TGTGCCAGCAGCTTACTCTTAGGACAGAACTACGAGCAGTACTTC	CASSLLLGQNYEQYF
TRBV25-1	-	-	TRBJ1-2	TGTGCCAGTTACGCGGTTTACTATGGCTACACCTTC	CASYAVYYGYTF